Listed here are 7 T cell receptor beta chains from one sample, sequenced in a study of cytomegalovirus exposure and HLA in healthy donors. PCR used 60 Vbeta primers and 13 Jbeta primers. Here immunoSEQ multiplex PCR was the method, and the copy in TCRdb shows in-frame clones only, minus some. The table records 150,000 to 200,000 clones, about 90% of them present only once. The specimen was PBMCs. The receptors derive from a girl under three years old in good health and CMV-seronegative.

This chain uses TRBV7-3 with TRBJ2-1; D perhaps matches TRBD2 (6 bases). The CDR3 is 16 amino acids. Germline V gives CDR1 SGHTA, CDR2 FQGTGA. V was clipped by 5 bases and J by 1 base, with 15 bases between them. The CDR3 DNA is TGTGCCAGCAGCGGAAGAGCGGAGGGATCCTACAATGAGCAGTTCTTC. It is translated as CASSGRAEGSYNEQFF.

The gene calls are TRBV30 and TRBJ1-2, with D tentatively TRBD1 (6 bases). CDR1 GTSNPN and CDR2 SVGIG come from the germline V gene (reference sequence). The CDR3 length is 14 residues. Trimming took off 3 bases at V and 4 bases at J, with 15 bases between the two ends. As DNA, the CDR3 is TGTGCCTGGAGGGTCCGGGGGGCCGCCTATGGCTACACCTTC. Its protein product is CAWRVRGAAYGYTF.

The chain uses TRBV7-2 and TRBJ1-2; TRBD1 aligns across 7 bases. In germline, CDR1 is SGHTA, CDR2 FQGNSA. Germline trimming cut 7 bases from V and 4 bases from J; bases unmatched to any gene: 12. CDR3 length equals 15 residues. The CDR3 loop reads CASTQGGGRTYGYTF. CDR3 DNA: TGTGCCAGCACCCAAGGGGGCGGCAGGACCTATGGCTACACCTTC.

The chain's CDR3 is CASSLFQGARNEQFF. In DNA, the CDR3 is TGTGCCAGCAGCTTGTTCCAGGGGGCGAGGAATGAGCAGTTCTTC. J is TRBJ2-1 and V is TRBV5-6, with 8 bases identical to TRBD1. Unmatched junction bases numbered 7, after V lost 1 base and J lost 7 bases. Germline V CDR1 and CDR2: SGHDT, YYEEEE. The CDR3 contains 15 residues.

V is TRBV7-2 and J is TRBJ2-7, with a tentative D call TRBD2 (5 bases). Trimming removed 1 base at V and 3 bases at J, with 13 bases between. CDR3 length: 15 amino acids. Germline CDR1 and CDR2: SGHTA and FQGNSA. CDR3: CASSLVGRTNYEQYF. CDR3 in DNA: TGTGCCAGCAGCTTAGTAGGGAGAACGAACTACGAGCAGTACTTC.

V and J are TRBV4-2 and TRBJ2-1; weak D call: TRBD1 (6 bases). Trimming took 3 bases from V and 5 from J, leaving 14 bases between them. Looked up from germline, CDR1 is LGHNA and CDR2 is YNFKEQ. The CDR3 loop spans 15 amino acids. The CDR3 sequence: CASSHTGSPDNEQFF. The DNA for the CDR3 is TGTGCCAGCAGCCATACAGGGAGCCCCGACAATGAGCAGTTCTTC.

This clone has only one observation. V and J are TRBV7-3 and TRBJ2-1; D gene uncertain. Germline CDR1 and CDR2: SGHTA and FQGTGA. The CDR3 loop spans 13 amino acids. V was clipped by 4 bases and J by 5 bases, with 9 bases between them. CDR3 DNA sequence: TGTGCCAGCAGCTCAATAGATCACAATGAGCAGTTCTTC. It is translated as CASSSIDHNEQFF.